This T cell receptor beta chain was documented in a study of cytomegalovirus exposure and HLA in healthy donors. This CDR3 spans 15 amino acids. Germline CDR1 MNHEY, CDR2 SVGAGI. The ends lost 6 bases at V and 0 bases at J; junction bases unmatched: 7. Study conclusions and caveats: The TCR clusters that emerged in the first cohort tended, a later analysis found, to co-occur in the approximately 120 validation repertoires.

As concerns this clone: Its antigen is not known.

Sequencing used immunoSEQ multiplex PCR; TCRdb keeps in-frame clones, though not all of them. Of under 150,000 clones listed, roughly 86% are singletons. This rearrangement joins TRBV6-5 to TRBJ2-7; TRBD1 matches at 8 bases. The clonotype comes from a man between 18 and 35 years old in good health and CMV-seropositive. The sample comprised PBMCs. The CDR3, as DNA: TGTGCCAGCAGCTTTGGACAGGGATACTCCTACGAGCAGTACTTC. Residues: CASSFGQGYSYEQYF.